One and the same sample provided the 16 T cell receptor beta chains below, sequenced in a study of T-cell reconstitution after alpha-beta-depleted transplantation in children. Unique molecular identifiers were used to barcode this TCRbeta library. TCRdb analysed the PCR reads with MiXCR anew, one entry per CDR3 protein. The sample comprises some 240,000 distinct CDR3 sequences, approximately 9.9% of which are singletons, and about 4.8% rests with the top ten. Sample: PBMCs from the stem cell graft donor, taken from the stem cell graft. The origin of the receptors is a human donor who donated a stem cell graft to a child with SCID.

This clonotype appeared many times. The chain has TRBV4-3 and TRBJ1-1; TRBD1 agrees at 8 bases. With V trimmed by 2 bases and J by 11 bases, 10 bases remained unmatched. Per germline, CDR1 LGHNA and CDR2 YSLEER. The CDR3 length is 14 residues. The CDR3: CASSQPFDRGGAFF. CDR3 sequence (DNA): TGCGCCAGCAGCCAACCTTTCGACAGGGGTGGTGCTTTCTTT.

This clonotype was counted at least ten times. The CDR3 bases are TGTGCCAGCAGTGAAGCGGGTCCTCGGTTCTTC. Translated: CASSEAGPRFF. The rearrangement links TRBV6-1 to TRBJ2-1; D gene unclear. The CDR3 contains 11 residues. Trimming removed 0 bases at V and 15 bases at J, with 9 bases between. CDR1 and CDR2 from the germline V gene are MNHNS and SASEGT.

Comments on this clonotype: An end of the junction differs from the germline gene, which may be a read error. CDR3 loop: CASLGQDGRNERFF. The CDR3 nucleotides read TGTGCCAGCTTAGGACAGGATGGCAGGAATGAGCGGTTCTTC. V is TRBV2 and J is TRBJ2-1, with 7 bases matching TRBD1. The CDR3 runs 14 residues. Germline CDR1 SNHLY, CDR2 FYNNEI. The complete variable domain, with remaining parts taken from reference TRBV2 and TRBJ2-1, reads EPEVTQTPSHQVTQMGQEVILRCVPISNHLYFYWYRQILGQKVEFLVSFYNNEISEKSEIFDDQFSVERPDGSNFTLKIRSTKLEDSAMYFCASLGQDGRNERFFGPGTRLTVL.

This clonotype was observed many times. The rearrangement uses TRBV12-3 or TRBV12-4 and TRBJ2-4; maybe TRBD1 (6 bases). V was cut by 8 bases and J by 0 bases, with 14 bases left in between. This CDR3 has 15 amino acids. The CDR3 spells CASSPGQRAKNIQYF. DNA for the CDR3: TGTGCCAGCTCCCCGGGACAACGAGCCAAAAACATTCAGTACTTC.

This clonotype was observed at least ten times. The rearrangement links TRBV12-3 or TRBV12-4 to TRBJ2-3, with D perhaps matching TRBD1 (5 bases). The CDR3 has 15 amino acids. V was clipped by 2 bases and J by 3 bases, with 12 bases between them. The CDR3, as DNA: TGTGCCAGCAGTTTAAATCAGGGAAGAACAGATACGCAGTATTTT. This gives the protein CASSLNQGRTDTQYF.

In this sample, this clonotype turned up many times. CDR3 coding DNA: TGCGCCAGCAGCTATGACGGCAACTACGAGCAGTACTTC. This sequence encodes CASSYDGNYEQYF. The chain is built from TRBV5-1 and TRBJ2-7; no definite D call. CDR3 length: 13 amino acids. Looked up from germline, CDR1 is SGHRS and CDR2 is YFSETQ. Trimming cost V 3 bases and J 3 bases, with 10 bases left between them.

This clonotype appeared a few times. This rearrangement joins TRBV12-3 or TRBV12-4 to TRBJ1-1; 7 bases line up with TRBD1. V was pared by 1 base and J by 5 bases, with 4 bases of the junction left unmatched. This CDR3 region has 14 residues. In DNA, the CDR3 is TGTGCCAGCAGTTTAGAAAGGGGGCTAACTGAAGCTTTCTTT. Its protein is CASSLERGLTEAFF.

The rearrangement links TRBV6-2 or TRBV6-3 to TRBJ2-2; D not certain. The CDR3 extends over 15 amino acids. V was pared by 4 bases and J by 5 bases, with 14 bases between. CDR1 is MNHEY, CDR2 SVGEGT, per germline. The CDR3 DNA is TGTGCCAGCAGTTCCCCGGCCGGTGCAACCGGGGAGCTGTTTTTT. It is translated as CASSSPAGATGELFF.

The table lists this clonotype with many counts. The chain links TRBV5-5 to TRBJ1-2; a weak D match, TRBD1 (6 bases). The CDR3 contains 14 residues. CDR1 and CDR2 (germline): SGHKS, YYEKEE (reference sequence). V shed 0 bases and J shed 8 bases, with 14 bases lying between them. CDR3 DNA sequence: TGTGCCAGCAGCTTGGTGGGCAGGGGAGCAGGCTACACCTTC. Its translation is CASSLVGRGAGYTF.

There are many counts of this clonotype. The rearrangement links TRBV20-1 to TRBJ2-1; TRBD2 aligns across 7 bases. Trimming removed 3 bases from V and 13 bases from J; junction bases left unmatched: 9. This CDR3 spans 12 amino acids. Germline CDR1 DFQATT, CDR2 SNEGSKA (reference sequence). The CDR3: CSARGLRGEQFF. The CDR3 DNA reads as TGCAGTGCTAGGGGGCTCCGGGGGGAACAGTTCTTC.

This clonotype has at least ten counts. The V gene is TRBV2, the J gene TRBJ2-7; D is undetermined. Germline CDR1 reads SNHLY; CDR2 reads FYNNEI. Trimming pared 4 bases from V and 4 bases from J, leaving 8 bases between. This CDR3 spans 12 amino acids. The CDR3 nucleotides read TGTGCCAGCAGTGTAGGCAGTTACGAGCAGTACTTC. Residues: CASSVGSYEQYF. Based on the CDR3 plus reference TRBV2 and TRBJ2-7, the full variable domain is EPEVTQTPSHQVTQMGQEVILRCVPISNHLYFYWYRQILGQKVEFLVSFYNNEISEKSEIFDDQFSVERPDGSNFTLKIRSTKLEDSAMYFCASSVGSYEQYFGPGTRLTVT.

This clonotype was picked up many times. The chain joins TRBV7-8 to TRBJ1-2, with 9 nucleotides matching TRBD1. This CDR3 has 14 residues. V lost 3 bases and J lost 11; bases outside the gene matches: 10. Germline loops: CDR1 SGHVS, CDR2 FQNEAQ. As DNA, the CDR3 is TGTGCCAGCAGCTTCACCGGGACAGGGAAGGGTTACACCTTC. Its protein product is CASSFTGTGKGYTF.

The sample holds many counts of this clonotype. The chain has TRBV5-1 and TRBJ1-2, with D possibly being TRBD1 (6 bases). The CDR3 totals 13 residues. V lost 0 bases and J lost 10, with 13 bases in between. CDR1 and CDR2 from the germline V gene are SGHRS and YFSETQ. CDR3 region: CASSLDSDSFYTF. The CDR3 bases are TGCGCCAGCAGCTTGGACTCGGACAGTTTCTACACCTTC. The whole variable domain, filled in from reference TRBV5-1 and TRBJ1-2, reads KAGVTQTPRYLIKTRGQQVTLSCSPISGHRSVSWYQQTPGQGLQFLFEYFSETQRNKGNFPGRFSGRQFSNSRSEMNVSTLELGDSALYLCASSLDSDSFYTFGSGTRLTVV.

This clonotype was detected many times. V gene TRBV5-1 combines with J gene TRBJ1-1, with a weak D call TRBD1 (6 bases). V dropped 4 bases and J dropped 4 bases, with 11 bases sitting between them. Germline-derived CDR1 and CDR2 are SGHRS and YFSETQ. The CDR3 has 13 residues. Here the CDR3 DNA reads TGCGCCAGCAGCACCCAGGGGAGCACTGAAGCTTTCTTT. Residues: CASSTQGSTEAFF.

In this sample, this clonotype turned up many times. The chain has TRBV20-1 and TRBJ1-5; no firm D call. The V gene's germline CDR1 is DFQATT and CDR2 SNEGSKA (reference sequence). V was shortened by 2 bases and J by 6 bases, with 11 bases between the two germline ends. This CDR3 comprises 13 residues. This chain's CDR3 is CSARPGMGQPQHF. CDR3 coding DNA: TGCAGTGCTAGACCCGGGATGGGTCAGCCCCAGCATTTT.

This clonotype was picked up many times. This chain uses TRBV19 with TRBJ2-5; tentative D call: TRBD1 (5 bases). CDR1 is LNHDA and CDR2 is SQIVND in the germline V gene (reference sequence). The CDR3 is 14 residues long. Trimming pared 5 bases from V and 0 bases from J, leaving 10 bases between. CDR3 sequence reads: CASSPQDNQETQYF. CDR3 DNA sequence: TGTGCCAGTAGTCCTCAGGACAACCAAGAGACCCAGTACTTC.